Sequencing of this TCR beta chain was carried out in a study of cytotoxic CD8 clonotypes in ibrutinib-treated CLL. Germline CDR1 LNHDA, CDR2 SQIVND (reference sequence). V dropped 10 bases and J dropped 9; count of bases not matched to a gene: 10. The CDR3 is made up of 14 amino acids. The table came from immunoSEQ multiplex PCR; TCRdb's copy has only in-frame clones and leaves some out. The repertoire holds just over 200,000 clones, with about four fifths as singletons. The sample in question was PBMCs, obtained after 12 months of ibrutinib treatment. The receptor's source is a human donor with chronic lymphocytic leukemia. The rearrangement links TRBV19 to TRBJ2-2, with 11 nucleotides matching TRBD2. CDR3 DNA sequence: TGTGCCACCGCATCTAGCGGGGGGATCTGGGAGCTGTTTTTT. Residues: CATASSGGIWELFF.